These 17 T cell receptor beta chains were all obtained from the same sample, sequenced in a study of T cells in Graves' hyperthyroidism and ophthalmopathy. TCR beta CDR3 region amplification was performed from RNA transcripts. HTBI primers were employed in a first-round RT-PCR of the TCR CDR3. TCRdb independently ran MiXCR on the multiplex PCR reads; one entry per CDR3 protein. The table records roughly 750,000 distinct CDR3 sequences, roughly 15% of them present only once. The sample was blood. The receptor set was obtained from a man aged 18 to 29 with Graves' hyperthyroidism.

This clonotype was seen a few times. One end of the junction fails to match germline, which may point to a read error. The rearrangement joins TRBV5-6 to TRBJ2-7; D gene unclear. This CDR3 is built from 12 residues. Germline loops: CDR1 SGHDT, CDR2 YYEEEE. The CDR3 is CAGSLISNEQYF. The CDR3 coding sequence is TGTGCCGGCAGCTTGATCAGCAACGAGCAGTACTTC.

This clonotype came up a few times. A much larger clone differs from this one at a single base, so this may be a read error. The chain joins TRBV18 to TRBJ2-7; D possibly corresponds to TRBD2 (6 bases). The V and J ends lost 2 bases and 5 bases respectively, with 7 bases between them. This CDR3 spans 12 amino acids. Germline lookup yields CDR1 KGHSH and CDR2 LQKENI. The CDR3 nucleotides are TGTGCCAGCTCACCAGGGAGGAACGAGCAGTACTTC. Translated: CASSPGRNEQYF. The full variable domain, in which reference TRBV18 and TRBJ2-7 provide the parts outside the CDR3, is NAGVMQNPRHLVRRRGQEARLRCSPMKGHSHVYWYRQLPEEGLKFMVYLQKENIIDESGMPKERFSAEFPKEGPSILRIQQVVRGDSAAYFCASSPGRNEQYFGPGTRLTVT.

The table lists this clonotype with many counts. CDR3 sequence: CASSPVTGGDEQFF. The CDR3 nucleotides are TGTGCCAGCTCACCAGTGACAGGGGGCGATGAGCAGTTCTTC. The genes are TRBV18 and TRBJ2-1, with 10 bases matching TRBD1. Looked up from germline, CDR1 is KGHSH and CDR2 is LQKENI. CDR3 length equals 14 residues. The V gene end was trimmed by 2 bases and the J gene end by 8 bases; junction bases not matched to a gene: 3. Combining the CDR3 with reference TRBV18 and TRBJ2-1 gives the whole variable domain NAGVMQNPRHLVRRRGQEARLRCSPMKGHSHVYWYRQLPEEGLKFMVYLQKENIIDESGMPKERFSAEFPKEGPSILRIQQVVRGDSAAYFCASSPVTGGDEQFFGPGTRLTVL.

The sample holds many counts of this clonotype. This rearrangement joins TRBV12-3 or TRBV12-4 to TRBJ1-2; possibly TRBD1 for D (6 bases). V gave up 4 bases and J gave up 4 bases, with 10 bases separating them. The CDR3 extends over 13 amino acids. CDR3 nucleotides: TGTGCCAGCAGTTCAGGGGAGCGCTATGGCTACACCTTC. Amino acid sequence: CASSSGERYGYTF.

This clonotype has a single count. This chain connects TRBV19 to TRBJ2-7, with D tentatively TRBD1 (6 bases). This CDR3 comprises 14 residues. The V gene's germline CDR1 is LNHDA and CDR2 SQIVND (reference sequence). The V end lost 5 bases, the J end lost 1 base, and 12 bases lay between the germline ends. CDR3 sequence (DNA): TGTGCCAGTAGTCGGACAGTTCAGTCCTACGAGCAGTACTTC. Amino acid sequence: CASSRTVQSYEQYF.

This clonotype was recorded at least ten times. The chain employs TRBV12-3 or TRBV12-4 and TRBJ1-1, with TRBD1 matching over 7 bases. There are 15 residues in the CDR3. V lost 1 base, J lost 4 bases, and 6 bases stayed unmatched. The CDR3 DNA reads TGTGCCAGCAGTTTAGGTCGACAGGGATCCACTGAAGCTTTCTTT. Protein sequence: CASSLGRQGSTEAFF.

The chain carries TRBV29-1 and TRBJ2-3, with 12 bases matching TRBD2. Looked up from germline, CDR1 is SQVTM and CDR2 is ANQGSEA. With 6 bases clipped from V and 0 bases from J, the junction kept 13 bases outside the gene matches. CDR3 length: 18 residues. CDR3 amino acids: CSVSRLAGGRFSTDTQYF. In nucleotides, the CDR3 is TGCAGCGTCTCCCGCCTAGCGGGAGGGCGTTTTAGCACAGATACGCAGTATTTT.

This clonotype showed up many times. The V gene is TRBV12-3 or TRBV12-4, the J gene TRBJ1-1, with 12 bases fitting TRBD1. The V gene end was trimmed by 7 bases and the J gene end by 6 bases; junction bases not matched to a gene: 9. The CDR3 consists of 15 residues. The CDR3 nucleotides read TGTGCCAGCACCCGGAGGGGACAGGGGGCCCCTGAAGCTTTCTTT. It is translated as CASTRRGQGAPEAFF.

This clonotype was seen only once. The chain links TRBV5-1 to TRBJ2-2; D perhaps matches TRBD1 (7 bases). This CDR3 has 15 residues. Germline CDR1 is SGHRS and CDR2 is YFSETQ. V lost 0 bases, J lost 7 bases, and 13 bases lay in between. In nucleotides, the CDR3 is TGCGCCAGCAGCTTGGAAGGGGGCGGGGACGGGGAGCTGTTTTTT. Translating it yields CASSLEGGGDGELFF.

This clonotype was detected once. J is TRBJ1-4 and V is TRBV20-1; no clear D. From germline, CDR1 is DFQATT and CDR2 SNEGSKA (reference sequence). There are 15 residues in the CDR3. V was trimmed by 5 bases and J by 3 bases, leaving 16 bases between them. The CDR3 sequence: CSALDGSKANEKLFF. CDR3 DNA: TGCAGTGCTCTCGATGGGTCCAAGGCTAATGAAAAACTGTTTTTT.

This clonotype occurred a few times. This rearrangement joins TRBV3-1 to TRBJ1-2; D is undetermined. From germline, CDR1 is LGHDT and CDR2 YNNKEL (reference sequence). Trimming removed 0 bases from V and 2 bases from J, with 13 bases in between. This CDR3 region has 16 residues. The CDR3 sequence: CASSQDFAEDNYGYTF. The CDR3 nucleotides read TGTGCCAGCAGCCAAGATTTTGCGGAAGACAACTATGGCTACACCTTC.

Many counts were recorded for this clonotype. The rearrangement links TRBV4-1 to TRBJ2-7, with 7 bases fitting TRBD1. Germline V gives CDR1 MGHRA, CDR2 YSYEKL. The CDR3 runs 15 residues. Losses at the gene ends were 2 bases for V and 3 bases for J; bases not matched to a gene: 7. This CDR3 is CASSQPGQYYYEQYF. The DNA for the CDR3 is TGCGCCAGCAGCCAACCGGGACAGTACTACTACGAGCAGTACTTC.

This clonotype was picked up many times. The chain uses TRBV20-1 and TRBJ2-7; D is perhaps TRBD1 or TRBD2 (7 bases each). Germline V gives CDR1 DFQATT, CDR2 SNEGSKA (reference sequence). CDR3 length: 14 amino acids. V was trimmed by 6 bases and J by 5 bases, leaving 20 bases between them. Here the CDR3 DNA reads TGCAGTGCCCCTTCTAGCGGAACAGGGGACGAGCAGTACTTC. Translated, it gives CSAPSSGTGDEQYF.

Many counts were recorded for this clonotype. The chain employs TRBV30 and TRBJ2-1; 12 bases align to TRBD1. There are 14 residues in the CDR3. With V trimmed by 1 base and J by 8 bases, 3 bases remained unmatched. Germline values: CDR1 GTSNPN, CDR2 SVGIG (reference sequence). CDR3 sequence reads: CAWSAGTGGDEQFF. In nucleotides, the CDR3 is TGTGCCTGGAGTGCCGGGACAGGGGGCGATGAGCAGTTCTTC. The whole variable domain, remainder taken from reference TRBV30 and TRBJ2-1, is SQTIHQWPATLVQPVGSPLSLECTVEGTSNPNLYWYRQAAGRGLQLLFYSVGIGQISSEVPQNLSASRPQDRQFILSSKKLLLSDSGFYLCAWSAGTGGDEQFFGPGTRLTVL.

This clonotype was picked up many times. This chain joins TRBV30 and TRBJ1-5, with TRBD1 matching 8 bases. V shed 3 bases and J 11 bases; nucleotides not matched to a gene: 12. The CDR3 contains 14 residues. Germline V lookup: CDR1 GTSNPN, CDR2 SVGIG (reference sequence). CDR3 residues: CAWSDGTGRRAQHF. CDR3 nucleotide sequence: TGTGCCTGGAGCGACGGGACAGGCCGCCGGGCCCAGCATTTT.

This clonotype was recorded at least ten times. The CDR3 bases are TGTGCCAGCAGTTCGGTTTCCGGGACAGTTCATGAAAAACTGTTTTTT. This encodes CASSSVSGTVHEKLFF. The genes are TRBV28 and TRBJ1-4; the match to TRBD1 covers 7 bases. After removal of 4 bases from V and 6 bases from J, the junction contained 11 bases not matched to a gene. The CDR3 covers 16 residues. Looked up from germline, CDR1 is MDHEN and CDR2 is SYDVKM.

At least ten counts were recorded for this clonotype. This rearrangement joins TRBV28 to TRBJ2-3, with D perhaps given as TRBD1 or TRBD2 (6 bases each). CDR3 size: 15 residues. Germline values: CDR1 MDHEN, CDR2 SYDVKM. V was trimmed by 5 bases and J by 5 bases, leaving 17 bases between them. The chain's CDR3 is CASSRPGGLGDTQYF. The CDR3 bases are TGTGCCAGCAGTAGACCTGGGGGGCTCGGAGATACGCAGTATTTT. Looking up the rest from reference TRBV28 and TRBJ2-3 gives the full variable domain: DVKVTQSSRYLVKRTGEKVFLECVQDMDHENMFWYRQDPGLGLRLIYFSYDVKMKEKGDIPEGYSVSREKKERFSLILESASTNQTSMYLCASSRPGGLGDTQYFGPGTRLTVL.